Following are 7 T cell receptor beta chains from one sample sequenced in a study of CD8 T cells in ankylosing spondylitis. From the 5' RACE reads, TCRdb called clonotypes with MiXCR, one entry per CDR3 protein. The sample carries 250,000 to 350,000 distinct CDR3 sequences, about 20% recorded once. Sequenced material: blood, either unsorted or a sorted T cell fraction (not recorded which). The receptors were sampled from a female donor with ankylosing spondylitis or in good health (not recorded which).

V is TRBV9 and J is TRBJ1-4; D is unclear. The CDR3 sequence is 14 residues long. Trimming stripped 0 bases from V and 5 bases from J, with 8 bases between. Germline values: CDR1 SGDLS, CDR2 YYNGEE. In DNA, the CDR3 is TGTGCCAGCAGCGTAGGAGGTGAAAATGAAAAACTGTTTTTT. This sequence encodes CASSVGGENEKLFF.

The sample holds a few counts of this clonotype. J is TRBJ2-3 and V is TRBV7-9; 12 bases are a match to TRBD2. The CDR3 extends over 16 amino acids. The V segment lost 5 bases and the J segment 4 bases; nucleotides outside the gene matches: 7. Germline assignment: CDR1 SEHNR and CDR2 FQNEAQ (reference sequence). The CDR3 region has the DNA TGTGCCAGCAGCAGTCGACTAGCGGGAGTTGCAGATACGCAGTATTTT. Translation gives CASSSRLAGVADTQYF.

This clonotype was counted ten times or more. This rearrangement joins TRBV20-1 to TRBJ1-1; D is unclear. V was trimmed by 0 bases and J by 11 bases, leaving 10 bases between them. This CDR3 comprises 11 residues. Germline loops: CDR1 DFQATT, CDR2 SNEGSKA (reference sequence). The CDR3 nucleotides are TGCAGTGCTAGAGATCCTGTTTTTGCTTTCTTT. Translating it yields CSARDPVFAFF.

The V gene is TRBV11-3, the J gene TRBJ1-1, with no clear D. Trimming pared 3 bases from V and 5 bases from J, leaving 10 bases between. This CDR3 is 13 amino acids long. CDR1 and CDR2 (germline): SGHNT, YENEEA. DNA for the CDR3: TGTGCCAGCAGCTTTTCCGGCCGTACTGAAGCTTTCTTT. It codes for CASSFSGRTEAFF.

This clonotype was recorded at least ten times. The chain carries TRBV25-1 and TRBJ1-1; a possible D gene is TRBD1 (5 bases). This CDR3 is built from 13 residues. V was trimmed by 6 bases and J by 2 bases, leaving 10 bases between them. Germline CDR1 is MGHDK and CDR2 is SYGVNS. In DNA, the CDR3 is TGTGCCAGCAGGGCTCAGGGTAACACTGAAGCTTTCTTT. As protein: CASRAQGNTEAFF.

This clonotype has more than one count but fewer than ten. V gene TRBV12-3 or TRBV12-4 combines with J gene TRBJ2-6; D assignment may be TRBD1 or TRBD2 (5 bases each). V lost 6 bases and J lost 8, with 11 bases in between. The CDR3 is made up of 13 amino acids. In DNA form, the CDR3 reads TGTGCCAGCAGGCTAATGGGACCCAACGTCCTGACTTTC. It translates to CASRLMGPNVLTF.

CDR3 nucleotides: TGTGCCACCCGCCCCGACAGGGGGTACGAGCAGTACTTC. Translating gives CATRPDRGYEQYF. V gene TRBV19 combines with J gene TRBJ2-7, with 9 bases lining up with TRBD1. The CDR3 has 13 residues. Germline V gives CDR1 LNHDA, CDR2 SQIVND (reference sequence). J gave up 4 bases and V 10 bases, and 8 bases lay outside the gene matches. Looking up the rest from reference TRBV19 and TRBJ2-7 gives the full variable domain: DGGITQSPKYLFRKEGQNVTLSCEQNLNHDAMYWYRQDPGQGLRLIYYSQIVNDFQKGDIAEGYSVSREKKESFPLTVTSAQKNPTAFYLCATRPDRGYEQYFGPGTRLTVT.